Listed below are T cell receptor beta chains from one sample, sequenced in a study of blood T cell repertoires in COVID-19. Only in-frame clones appear in the TCRdb table, and some are missing; sequencing was by immunoSEQ multiplex PCR. Here the sample spans under 300,000 clones, 81% being singletons. The sample comprised peripheral blood. These TCRs come from a woman aged 55-75 years with active or convalescent COVID-19. Both conserved end residues are part of each CDR3. A D gene is named only where the DNA matches it firmly. Not all rows give a size; the values are once, few, many and, for expanded clones, a class.

CDR3 protein	CDR3 DNA	J gene	D gene	clone size	V gene
CASSSSIAGGSDTQYF	TGCGCCAGCAGCTCATCAATAGCGGGGGGCTCAGATACGCAGTATTTT	TRBJ2-3	TRBD2	-	TRBV5-1
CASSISTGQTGGYTF	TGTGCCAGTAGTATATCCACCGGACAGACCGGGGGCTACACCTTC	TRBJ1-2	-	-	TRBV19
CASNGESNQPQHF	TGTGCCAGCAATGGAGAGAGCAATCAGCCCCAGCATTTT	TRBJ1-5	-	-	TRBV19
CASSLPSGGGAYEQYF	TGTGCCAGCAGCCTGCCTAGCGGGGGGGGTGCATACGAGCAGTACTTC	TRBJ2-7	TRBD2	-	TRBV7-2
CASKKGAPTEAFF	TGTGCCAGCAAAAAGGGGGCGCCCACTGAAGCTTTCTTT	TRBJ1-1	TRBD1	few	TRBV2
CASSLSRGLPNSPLHF	TGTGCCAGCAGTTTATCCAGGGGCCTCCCCAATTCACCCCTCCACTTT	TRBJ1-6	-	-	TRBV28
CASSVHRANYGYTF	TGTGCCAGCAGCGTCCACAGGGCCAACTATGGCTACACCTTC	TRBJ1-2	-	-	TRBV11-2
CASSIGRGAADTQYF	TGTGCCAGTAGTATAGGTCGGGGGGCAGCGGATACGCAGTATTTT	TRBJ2-3	-	-	TRBV19
CASSQGPEAFF	TGTGCCAGCAGCCAGGGTCCTGAAGCTTTCTTT	TRBJ1-1	-	-	TRBV6-5
CASSQASGGAAYNEQFF	TGCGCCAGCAGCCAAGCAAGCGGGGGGGCCGCCTACAATGAGCAGTTCTTC	TRBJ2-1	TRBD2	-	TRBV4-1
CASSLGGTVQETQYF	TGTGCCAGCAGCTTAGGGGGGACAGTCCAAGAGACCCAGTACTTC	TRBJ2-5	TRBD1	-	TRBV7-9
CATSREDSPGYGYTF	TGTGCCACCAGCAGAGAGGACAGCCCTGGTTATGGCTACACCTTC	TRBJ1-2	-	-	TRBV15
CASNHLPSGNTIYF	TGTGCCAGCAACCACCTACCCTCTGGAAACACCATATATTTT	TRBJ1-3	-	-	TRBV6-5
CASRGGGGNTIYF	TGTGCCAGCAGAGGGGGCGGGGGAAACACCATATATTTT	TRBJ1-3	TRBD1	-	TRBV6-5
CASYMAPRAFF	TGTGCCAGTTACATGGCACCTAGGGCTTTCTTT	TRBJ1-1	-	-	TRBV19
CASSQGSPSSGANVLTF	TGTGCCAGCAGCCAAGGTAGCCCTTCCTCTGGGGCCAACGTCCTGACTTTC	TRBJ2-6	-	-	TRBV14
CASSLSALTQTQYF	TGTGCCAGCAGTTTATCTGCTCTAACGCAGACCCAGTACTTC	TRBJ2-5	-	-	TRBV27
CASSQGDSSNTEAFF	TGTGCCAGCAGCCAAGGGGACAGCTCAAACACTGAAGCTTTCTTT	TRBJ1-1	TRBD1	few	TRBV3-1/TRBV3-2
CASSHSGTDEYEQYF	TGTGCCAGCAGCCATTCCGGGACAGATGAGTACGAGCAGTACTTC	TRBJ2-7	TRBD1	-	TRBV4-2
CASSQAGGLGNTQYF	TGTGCCAGCAGCCAAGCCGGGGGATTAGGGAATACGCAGTATTTT	TRBJ2-3	-	-	TRBV3-1/TRBV3-2
CADMGTGGYGYTF	TGTGCTGATATGGGAACAGGGGGCTATGGCTACACCTTC	TRBJ1-2	TRBD1	-	TRBV19
CASSVGQINSPLHF	TGTGCCAGCAGCGTAGGCCAGATTAATTCACCCCTCCACTTT	TRBJ1-6	-	-	TRBV9
CASTPGGNNSPLHF	TGTGCCAGCACCCCGGGGGGTAATAATTCACCCCTCCACTTT	TRBJ1-6	-	-	TRBV27
CASSQSGGLGTEAFF	TGCGCCAGCAGCCAATCAGGGGGCTTGGGCACTGAAGCTTTCTTT	TRBJ1-1	TRBD1	once	TRBV4-1
CASSERVSGEYNEQFF	TGTGCCAGCAGTGAGAGGGTTAGCGGGGAATACAATGAGCAGTTCTTC	TRBJ2-1	TRBD2	-	TRBV2
CASGLWDRGPYEQYF	TGTGCCAGCGGGCTTTGGGACAGGGGTCCCTACGAGCAGTACTTC	TRBJ2-7	TRBD1	-	TRBV2
CATSQGNDEQFF	TGTGCCACTTCTCAGGGAAACGATGAGCAGTTCTTC	TRBJ2-1	-	few	TRBV10-3
CASSVAGSLTDTQYF	TGTGCCAGCAGCGTAGCAGGGTCTCTCACAGATACGCAGTATTTT	TRBJ2-3	-	-	TRBV9
CASSSGQGNTEAFF	TGCGCCAGCAGCTCGGGACAGGGGAACACTGAAGCTTTCTTT	TRBJ1-1	TRBD1	-	TRBV5-1
CASSLAGGTYNEQFF	TGTGCCAGCAGCTTAGCGGGGGGAACCTACAATGAGCAGTTCTTC	TRBJ2-1	-	-	TRBV7-2
CASSRGAGGDNEQFF	TGTGCCAGCAGCCGGGGGGCCGGCGGCGACAATGAGCAGTTCTTC	TRBJ2-1	-	-	TRBV7-7
CASSIPSDTQYF	TGTGCCAGTAGTATCCCCTCCGATACGCAGTATTTT	TRBJ2-3	-	-	TRBV19
CASTLGTVSYEQYF	TGTGCCAGCACCCTAGGGACAGTTTCCTACGAGCAGTACTTC	TRBJ2-7	TRBD1	-	TRBV11-2
CASSLAPPTDTQYF	TGCGCCAGCAGCTTGGCCCCCCCTACAGATACGCAGTATTTT	TRBJ2-3	-	-	TRBV5-1
CASAVTTGQGATYGYTF	TGCGCCAGCGCCGTTACCACTGGACAGGGGGCGACCTATGGCTACACCTTC	TRBJ1-2	TRBD1	-	TRBV10-2
CASSPGGPSNQPQHF	TGTGCCAGCAGCCCCGGAGGGCCTAGCAATCAGCCCCAGCATTTT	TRBJ1-5	-	-	TRBV5-6
CRVRTGNVGRNQPQHF	TGCAGGGTCAGGACAGGGAACGTCGGTAGGAATCAGCCCCAGCATTTT	TRBJ1-5	TRBD1	-	TRBV29-1
CASSSRVLAGGENEQFF	TGTGCCAGCAGCTCGCGGGTCCTAGCGGGGGGCGAAAATGAGCAGTTCTTC	TRBJ2-1	TRBD2	-	TRBV7-2
CASSLTSGVGETQYF	TGTGCCAGCAGCTTGACTAGCGGGGTAGGAGAGACCCAGTACTTC	TRBJ2-5	TRBD2	-	TRBV5-4
CASSYLGGGHTEAFF	TGTGCCAGCAGTTACCTTGGGGGGGGGCACACTGAAGCTTTCTTT	TRBJ1-1	-	-	TRBV6-5
CASSKLRTSGTTDTQYF	TGTGCCAGCAGCAAGCTTCGGACTAGCGGGACCACAGATACGCAGTATTTT	TRBJ2-3	TRBD2	-	TRBV7-2
CASSRKAGPYRQTDGYTF	TGTGCCAGCAGTCGAAAGGCAGGCCCCTACCGACAAACTGATGGCTACACCTTC	TRBJ1-2	-	once	TRBV27
CASSEDRFANTGELFF	TGTGCCAGCAGCGAGGACAGGTTCGCGAACACCGGGGAGCTGTTTTTT	TRBJ2-2	TRBD1	-	TRBV4-2
CAWSVGDRRYEQYF	TGTGCCTGGAGTGTAGGCGACAGGCGCTACGAGCAGTACTTC	TRBJ2-7	-	-	TRBV30
CASSIGYRRTYGYTF	TGTGCCAGTAGTATAGGATACAGGAGAACTTATGGCTACACCTTC	TRBJ1-2	-	-	TRBV19
CASSIGLAGSFFYEQYF	TGTGCCAGTAGTATAGGCCTAGCGGGGAGCTTCTTTTACGAGCAGTACTTC	TRBJ2-7	TRBD2	-	TRBV19
CASSFSRGREAFF	TGCGCCAGCAGCTTTAGCAGGGGCCGTGAAGCTTTCTTT	TRBJ1-1	-	once	TRBV5-1
CASSTDSSYSNQPQHF	TGTGCCAGCTCAACGGACAGTTCCTATAGCAATCAGCCCCAGCATTTT	TRBJ1-5	-	once	TRBV18
CASSLDRGPTEAFF	TGTGCCAGCAGCTTAGACAGGGGGCCAACTGAAGCTTTCTTT	TRBJ1-1	TRBD1	-	TRBV7-2
CASSLASPGYNEQFF	TGCGCCAGCAGCTTGGCCTCCCCAGGGTACAATGAGCAGTTCTTC	TRBJ2-1	-	-	TRBV5-1
CASSLIGAHGSVNTEAFF	TGTGCCAGCAGTTTAATAGGGGCCCATGGGTCCGTGAACACTGAAGCTTTCTTT	TRBJ1-1	-	-	TRBV27